This T cell receptor (beta chain) was sequenced during a study of cytomegalovirus exposure and HLA in healthy donors. Use of 60 Vbeta and 13 Jbeta primers characterized the PCR. Data came from immunoSEQ multiplex PCR; TCRdb stores just in-frame clones and leaves some out. The repertoire includes around 190,000 clones, about four fifths of them detected once, and 2.9% sits in the top ten. Points from the study as a whole: One variant, a missense change in DCLRE1C, was linked in a later analysis to TCR beta V- and J-gene trimming. Being indistinguishable, some V segments were excluded, TRBV6-2 and TRBV6-3 among them.

Germline V gives CDR1 SNHLY, CDR2 FYNNEI. The CDR3 length is 12 residues. V was cut by 7 bases and J by 5 bases, with 8 bases left in between. This clone appeared a single time. Its antigen is still unknown. The sample comprised PBMCs. This sequence was found in a female donor in good health and CMV-seronegative. The chain joins TRBV2 to TRBJ2-2; D remains unclear. DNA of the CDR3: TGTGCCAGCAACAGTCAGACCGGGGAGCTGTTTTTT. It is translated as CASNSQTGELFF.